The 16 T cell receptor beta chains below were found in one sample sequenced in a study of T cell repertoires in cytomegalovirus infection. The antigens for these receptors are not known. Each CDR3 protein is one row after TCRdb ran MiXCR on the reads. Counted here are about 700,000 distinct CDR3 sequences, roughly 33% occurring once; the ten biggest clones make up about 20%. The sequencing here drew on cultured PBMCs, taken from culture after CMV antigen stimulation. The receptor source for this set is a human donor in good health (CMV status not recorded). Some clones in this sample may be carry-over from other donors' samples.

The rearrangement joins TRBV6-2 or TRBV6-3 to TRBJ2-5; the D gene is possibly TRBD2 (6 bases). CDR3 length equals 14 residues. Trimming removed 2 bases at V and 5 bases at J, with 12 bases between. The germline V gene encodes CDR1 MNHEY and CDR2 SVGEGT. DNA of the CDR3: TGTGCCAGCAGTTACCCCCGGGGGTGGGAGACCCAGTACTTC. Protein product: CASSYPRGWETQYF.

There are many counts of this clonotype. The chain carries TRBV7-8 and TRBJ1-5, with 7 bases that match TRBD1. Germline assignment: CDR1 SGHVS and CDR2 FQNEAQ. The CDR3 spans 15 residues. J gave up 3 bases and V 4 bases, and 6 bases lay outside the gene matches. For the CDR3, the DNA is TGTGCCAGCAGCTCAGACAGGGCTCTCAATCAGCCCCAGCATTTT. Translated, it gives CASSSDRALNQPQHF.

J is TRBJ1-1 and V is TRBV28; perhaps TRBD1 as D (6 bases). V shed 2 bases and J shed 11 bases, with 21 bases lying between them. The CDR3 is made up of 15 amino acids. CDR1 MDHEN and CDR2 SYDVKM come from the germline V gene. The CDR3: CASSLVRQGSVRAFF. The CDR3 DNA follows: TGTGCCAGCAGTTTAGTACGGCAGGGGTCAGTACGCGCTTTCTTT.

V and J are TRBV7-2 and TRBJ2-5; either TRBD1 or TRBD2 may fit D (6 bases each). Germline-derived CDR1 and CDR2 are SGHTA and FQGNSA. The V gene lost 4 bases and the J gene lost 0 bases, with 18 bases spanning the gap. This CDR3 has 17 residues. CDR3 sequence (DNA): TGTGCCAGCAGCTCAAGGGGGGCAGGAGGCCACCAAGAGACCCAGTACTTC. Amino acid sequence: CASSSRGAGGHQETQYF.

In its sample, this clonotype was seen many times. This chain uses TRBV7-8 with TRBJ2-3, with TRBD2 matching 9 bases. The CDR3 runs 20 residues. The J segment lost 1 base and the V segment lost 1 base, leaving 15 bases of the junction unmatched. The germline V gene has CDR1 SGHVS and CDR2 FQNEAQ. The DNA for the CDR3 is TGTGCCAGCAGCTTAGATGGCCTAGCGGGGCGTTTATCCGGCACAGATACGCAGTATTTT. It yields the protein CASSLDGLAGRLSGTDTQYF.

This clonotype appeared a few times. The CDR3 nucleotides read TGTGCCAGCAGCTTTCAGGTCTCAGATACGCAGTATTTT. Protein: CASSFQVSDTQYF. V and J are TRBV11-3 and TRBJ2-3, with D hard to call. V lost 3 bases, J lost 4 bases, and 8 bases lay in between. CDR1 is SGHNT, CDR2 YENEEA, per germline. The CDR3 runs 13 residues.

The chain combines TRBV20-1 with TRBJ1-5; D unresolved. The CDR3 runs 12 residues. V gave up 3 bases and J gave up 6 bases, with 9 bases separating them. From germline, CDR1 is DFQATT and CDR2 SNEGSKA (reference sequence). This CDR3 is CSASFTGQPQHF. CDR3 sequence (DNA): TGCAGTGCTAGCTTTACGGGTCAGCCCCAGCATTTT.

This clonotype was seen only a few times. The chain uses TRBV4-1 and TRBJ1-4; no reliable D call. This CDR3 contains 12 residues. Trimming removed 3 bases from V and 8 bases from J, with 7 bases in between. Per the germline V gene, CDR1 is MGHRA and CDR2 is YSYEKL. The CDR3: CASSHQDEKLFF. Here the CDR3 DNA reads TGCGCCAGCAGCCATCAAGACGAAAAACTGTTTTTT.

This clonotype was seen a handful of times. The V gene is TRBV4-1, the J gene TRBJ1-2; a possible D gene is TRBD1 (6 bases). The V end lost 4 bases, the J end lost 2 bases, and 11 bases lay between the germline ends. Germline V lookup: CDR1 MGHRA, CDR2 YSYEKL. The CDR3 extends over 14 amino acids. In DNA form, the CDR3 reads TGCGCCAGCAGCCCTGGGACACGGAACTATGGCTACACCTTC. This sequence encodes CASSPGTRNYGYTF.

This clonotype was seen repeatedly, ten times or more. This sequence joins TRBV4-3 and TRBJ1-2, with 8 positions matching TRBD1. This CDR3 region has 15 residues. Germline assignment: CDR1 LGHNA and CDR2 YSLEER. V dropped 1 base and J dropped 8; count of bases not matched to a gene: 9. The CDR3 nucleotides are TGCGCCAGCAGCCAAGCGGACAGGGAAGTGGGCGGCTACACCTTC. Its translation: CASSQADREVGGYTF.

This chain links TRBV7-9 with TRBJ1-4; D might be TRBD1 (5 bases). V was pared by 4 bases and J by 3 bases, with 21 bases between. This CDR3 has 18 residues. The germline V gene encodes CDR1 SEHNR and CDR2 FQNEAQ (reference sequence). CDR3 in amino acids: CASSSGGWGASANEKLFF. The CDR3 coding sequence is TGTGCCAGCAGCTCCGGTGGCTGGGGCGCATCAGCTAATGAAAAACTGTTTTTT.

This clonotype was observed a handful of times. CDR3 amino acids: CASSRGESTGYEQYF. The CDR3 bases are TGTGCCAGCTCACGGGGGGAATCGACAGGCTACGAGCAGTACTTC. The chain joins TRBV18 to TRBJ2-7, with D perhaps assigned TRBD1 or TRBD2 (6 bases each). The CDR3 is made up of 15 amino acids. Germline V lookup: CDR1 KGHSH, CDR2 LQKENI. The ends were cut back, 4 bases at V and 3 bases at J, with 16 bases in the middle. The variable domain in full, completed from reference TRBV18 and TRBJ2-7, reads NAGVMQNPRHLVRRRGQEARLRCSPMKGHSHVYWYRQLPEEGLKFMVYLQKENIIDESGMPKERFSAEFPKEGPSILRIQQVVRGDSAAYFCASSRGESTGYEQYFGPGTRLTVT.

The chain employs TRBV18 and TRBJ1-1; 7 nucleotides line up with TRBD1. The CDR3 runs to 14 residues. V gave up 3 bases and J gave up 0 bases; unmatched junction bases: 1. Per germline, CDR1 KGHSH and CDR2 LQKENI. The CDR3 DNA is TGTGCCAGCTCACCGCAGGGGGTGAACACTGAAGCTTTCTTT. The encoded protein is CASSPQGVNTEAFF.

At least ten counts were recorded for this clonotype. The chain carries TRBV2 and TRBJ2-1, with unresolved D. V was cut by 6 bases and J by 3 bases, with 3 bases left in between. This CDR3 has 11 amino acids. Per the germline V gene, CDR1 is SNHLY and CDR2 is FYNNEI. CDR3 sequence reads: CASSYYNEQFF. DNA of the CDR3: TGTGCCAGCAGCTACTACAATGAGCAGTTCTTC.

This clonotype was detected only a few times. The gene calls are TRBV20-1 and TRBJ1-3; the D is unclear. Per the germline V gene, CDR1 is DFQATT and CDR2 is SNEGSKA (reference sequence). This CDR3 has 13 amino acids. V was pared by 5 bases and J by 4 bases, with 12 bases between. In DNA, the CDR3 is TGCAGTGCTGCGAGGCAGCGCGGAAACACCATATATTTT. Translating gives CSAARQRGNTIYF.

This rearrangement joins TRBV6-5 to TRBJ2-2; D tentatively fits TRBD1 or TRBD2 (5 bases each). The CDR3 runs 16 residues. Looked up from germline, CDR1 is MNHEY and CDR2 is SVGAGI. V shed 0 bases and J shed 3 bases, with 11 bases lying between them. The CDR3 DNA follows: TGTGCCAGCAGTTACTCGCGAGGGGCGTACACCGGGGAGCTGTTTTTT. This translates into CASSYSRGAYTGELFF.